This TCR beta chain was recorded in a study of blood T cell repertoires in COVID-19. Study-level background: Whether acute or convalescent, the COVID-19 samples came from the United States, Italy and Spain.

V shed 4 bases, J shed 3 bases, and the junction held 5 bases outside the gene matches. Looked up from germline, CDR1 is GTSNPN and CDR2 is SVGIG (reference sequence). The CDR3 has 16 amino acids. Sequenced by immunoSEQ multiplex PCR; TCRdb stores in-frame clones only, minus some. The data contain 180,000 or so clones, approximately 86% of them singletons. The chain employs TRBV30 and TRBJ2-2, with 13 bases identical to TRBD2. Input material: peripheral blood. This TCR came from a man aged 55 to 69 with acute or convalescent COVID-19. In DNA, the CDR3 is TGTGCCTGGAAGGGACTAGCGGGATCTCACACCGGGGAGCTGTTTTTT. It translates to CAWKGLAGSHTGELFF.